One and the same sample provided the 16 T cell receptor beta chains below, sequenced in a study of regulatory T cells in long-lasting Graves disease. Time point specified: newly diagnosed GD, antithyroid drugs for less than 3 months. RNA isolated from PBMCs was used to make the TCR library. Arm-PCR of CDR3 regions and iRepertoire HTBI primers were used to build TCR beta libraries. TCRdb re-called the multiplex PCR reads through MiXCR, storing one row per CDR3 protein. Of 500,000 or so distinct CDR3 sequences listed, roughly 16% were seen once; the top ten hold approximately 25%. The sample was also reused in another study, on T cells in Graves' hyperthyroidism and ophthalmopathy.

Here the sequenced sample was peripheral blood mononuclear cells (PBMCs), taken at new diagnosis, from a patient treated with antithyroid drugs. The receptors here all came from a woman aged 35 to 60 with Graves disease.

The chain employs TRBV2 and TRBJ1-1, with 10 nucleotides matching TRBD1. The trim removed 5 bases at V and 11 bases at J, leaving 20 bases unmatched. The CDR3 extends over 17 amino acids. CDR1 is SNHLY and CDR2 is FYNNEI in the germline V gene. In DNA, the CDR3 is TGTGCCAGCAGTCGAACCCGACCGGGACAGGGGATTTTGGGGGCTTTCTTT. This sequence encodes CASSRTRPGQGILGAFF. The entire variable domain, with the rest obtained from reference TRBV2 and TRBJ1-1, is as follows: EPEVTQTPSHQVTQMGQEVILRCVPISNHLYFYWYRQILGQKVEFLVSFYNNEISEKSEIFDDQFSVERPDGSNFTLKIRSTKLEDSAMYFCASSRTRPGQGILGAFFGQGTRLTVV.

Concerning this clonotype itself: Its ends do not fully match the called genes, so a read error is possible. The chain recombines TRBV3-1 with TRBJ2-1; D is perhaps TRBD1 or TRBD2 (5 bases each). CDR1 is LGHDT, CDR2 YNNKEL, per germline (reference sequence). CDR3 length equals 14 residues. The CDR3 sequence is CASSPRDRYNGQFF. The CDR3 DNA reads as TGTGCCAGCAGCCCGAGGGACCGTTACAATGGGCAGTTCTTC.

This clonotype was detected a few times. The chain joins TRBV13 to TRBJ2-1, with D possibly being TRBD1 or TRBD2 (5 bases each). This CDR3 is built from 17 residues. Germline V lookup: CDR1 PRHDT, CDR2 FYEKMQ (reference sequence). Trimming took 2 bases from V and 0 from J, leaving 14 bases between them. The CDR3 DNA reads as TGTGCCAGCAGCTTAATGGCCCGGGGCAGCTCCTACAATGAGCAGTTCTTC. Its translation is CASSLMARGSSYNEQFF.

This clonotype was detected a few times. The V call is TRBV20-1, the J call TRBJ2-2; 7 bases are shared with TRBD2. V lost 1 base, J lost 1 base, and 6 bases stayed unmatched. In germline, CDR1 is DFQATT, CDR2 SNEGSKA (reference sequence). This CDR3 has 16 amino acids. The CDR3 sequence: CSARGWTRGNTGELFF. The CDR3 DNA sequence: TGCAGTGCTAGAGGTTGGACTAGAGGGAACACCGGGGAGCTGTTTTTT.

The CDR3 DNA sequence: TGTGCCAGCAGTCCACAGGGGTTGAGCTATGGCTACACCTTC. Its protein product is CASSPQGLSYGYTF. The chain combines TRBV12-3 or TRBV12-4 with TRBJ1-2; TRBD1 matches at 7 bases. The CDR3 totals 14 residues. The trim removed 5 bases at V and 4 bases at J, leaving 7 bases unmatched.

The chain employs TRBV6-9 and TRBJ1-1; TRBD1 matches at 7 bases. The CDR3 is 15 residues long. Germline V lookup: CDR1 MNHGY, CDR2 SVAAGI. V was pared by 3 bases and J by 5 bases, with 9 bases of the junction left unmatched. The CDR3 coding sequence is TGTGCCAGCAGTTACGCGGACAGGAAAGAGACTGAAGCTTTCTTT. It yields the protein CASSYADRKETEAFF.

This clonotype was observed at least ten times. The chain has TRBV29-1 and TRBJ2-7, with 7 positions matching TRBD1. V lost 4 bases to trimming and J lost 0 bases; unmatched junction nucleotides: 6. CDR3 length: 14 residues. Germline V gene lookup returns CDR1 SQVTM and CDR2 ANQGSEA. DNA for the CDR3: TGCAGCGTTGGGGGACAGTCCAGCTCCTACGAGCAGTACTTC. Protein sequence: CSVGGQSSSYEQYF.

This clonotype was seen ten or more times. The rearrangement links TRBV10-2 to TRBJ1-5; a weak D match, TRBD1 (5 bases). Germline CDR1 is WSHSY and CDR2 is SAAADI. This CDR3 is 14 amino acids long. Trimming stripped 8 bases from V and 0 bases from J, with 11 bases between. The CDR3 DNA reads TGCGCCAGCGGGGGACGGAGTAGCAATCAGCCCCAGCATTTT. It yields the protein CASGGRSSNQPQHF.

This clonotype was detected only a few times. V usage is TRBV27 and J usage is TRBJ1-1; D might be TRBD1 (5 bases). V shed 5 bases and J shed 4 bases, with 20 bases lying between them. Per germline, CDR1 MNHEY and CDR2 SMNVEV (reference sequence). There are 16 residues in the CDR3. The CDR3 bases are TGTGCCAGCAGTCTCAAGGGCGGCTATAGGGGCACTGAAGCTTTCTTT. This translates into CASSLKGGYRGTEAFF.

Points on this clonotype: A much larger clonotype is one base distant, so this may be a read error. The genes are TRBV5-1 and TRBJ2-1; no firm D call. In germline, CDR1 is SGHRS, CDR2 YFSETQ. CDR3 length: 14 residues. The CDR3 loop is CASSRMADYNEEFF. CDR3 DNA: TGTGCCAGCAGTCGAATGGCGGATTACAATGAGGAGTTCTTC.

V is TRBV6-1 and J is TRBJ2-7; no reliable D call. The germline V gene encodes CDR1 MNHNS and CDR2 SASEGT. V was clipped by 5 bases and J by 2 bases, with 7 bases between them. The CDR3 runs to 12 residues. CDR3 protein: CASSPRPYEQYF. CDR3 coding DNA: TGTGCCAGCAGTCCCCGCCCCTACGAGCAGTACTTC.

The chain links TRBV7-2 to TRBJ2-3, with TRBD2 as a possible D gene (8 bases). Germline V gene sequence: CDR1 SGHTA, CDR2 FQGNSA. The CDR3 is 16 amino acids. Trimming took 4 bases from V and 4 from J, leaving 18 bases between them. The chain's CDR3 is CASSSGLARGPDTQYF. DNA for the CDR3: TGTGCCAGCAGCTCAGGACTAGCTAGGGGGCCAGATACGCAGTATTTT.

This clonotype was counted at least ten times. V usage is TRBV18 and J usage is TRBJ2-7; D call uncertain. With 8 bases removed from V and 0 bases from J, the gap between germline ends came to 11 bases. The CDR3 is 13 residues long. Germline CDR1 is KGHSH and CDR2 is LQKENI. CDR3 sequence: CASSPPSSYEQYF. The CDR3 nucleotides are TGTGCCAGCAGCCCGCCCAGCTCCTACGAGCAGTACTTC.

This clonotype showed up many times. The CDR3 is CSAREPGRDTQYF. DNA for the CDR3: TGCAGTGCTAGAGAGCCGGGTCGAGATACGCAGTATTTT. The chain is built from TRBV20-1 and TRBJ2-3; D ambiguous. This CDR3 is built from 13 residues. Germline-derived CDR1 and CDR2 are DFQATT and SNEGSKA (reference sequence). Trimming pared 0 bases from V and 5 bases from J, leaving 9 bases between.

V and J are TRBV4-1 and TRBJ2-3; 9 bases line up with TRBD2. Trimming cost V 4 bases and J 1 base; bases outside gene matches: 9. The CDR3 contains 17 residues. The germline gives CDR1 MGHRA, CDR2 YSYEKL. CDR3 sequence reads: CASSRTSGSGGTDTQYF. DNA for the CDR3: TGCGCCAGCAGCCGTACTAGCGGGTCCGGGGGCACAGATACGCAGTATTTT.

This clonotype was observed many times. This chain joins TRBV2 and TRBJ2-1; TRBD2 matches 7 bases. V shed 6 bases and J 4 bases; nucleotides not matched to a gene: 12. Germline CDR1 is SNHLY and CDR2 is FYNNEI. This CDR3 is 16 amino acids long. The CDR3 here is CASRKSGGGIYNEQFF. Here the CDR3 DNA reads TGTGCCAGCAGGAAATCTGGCGGGGGAATATACAATGAGCAGTTCTTC.